This TCR beta chain originates from a study of graft-versus-host responses after intestinal transplantation. Points from the study as a whole: Declines in HvG clones occurring early post-transplant were associated with peak circulating GvH clone levels.

Libraries were prepared by immunoSEQ multiplex PCR; TCRdb keeps only in-frame clonotypes and omits some of them. This table has some 130,000 clones, roughly 91% appearing once. A word on this clone: No antigen is known for it.

This clonotype was obtained from a human donor who received an intestinal transplant. The specimen was unstimulated CD4+ T cells sorted from spleen or lymph node cells, collected before intestinal transplant.

This CDR3 reads CASSPSGTGPYEQYF. The CDR3 region has the DNA TGTGCCAGCAGTCCATCCGGGACAGGACCCTACGAGCAGTACTTC. V gene TRBV6-5 combines with J gene TRBJ2-7; TRBD1 matches at 8 bases. With 5 bases clipped from V and 2 bases from J, the junction kept 8 bases outside the gene matches. This CDR3 region has 15 residues. Germline assignment: CDR1 MNHEY and CDR2 SVGAGI.